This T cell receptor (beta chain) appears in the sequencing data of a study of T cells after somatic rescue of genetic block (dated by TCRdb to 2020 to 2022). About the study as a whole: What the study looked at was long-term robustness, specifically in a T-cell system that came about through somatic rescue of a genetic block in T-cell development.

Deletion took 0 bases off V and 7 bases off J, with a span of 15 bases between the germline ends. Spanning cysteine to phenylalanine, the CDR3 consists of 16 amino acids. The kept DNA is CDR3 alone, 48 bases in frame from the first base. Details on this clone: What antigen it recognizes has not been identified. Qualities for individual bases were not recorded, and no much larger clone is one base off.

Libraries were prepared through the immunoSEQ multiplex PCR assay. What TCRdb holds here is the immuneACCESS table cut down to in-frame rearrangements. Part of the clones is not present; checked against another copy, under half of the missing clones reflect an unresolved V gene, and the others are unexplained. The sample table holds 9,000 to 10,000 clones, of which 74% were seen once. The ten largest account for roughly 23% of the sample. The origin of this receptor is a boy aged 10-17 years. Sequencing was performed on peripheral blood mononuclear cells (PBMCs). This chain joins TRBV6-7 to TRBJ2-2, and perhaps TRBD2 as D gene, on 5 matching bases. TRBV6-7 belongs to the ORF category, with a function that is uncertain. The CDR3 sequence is CASSYSNSVIGGELFF. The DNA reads TGTGCCAGCAGTTACTCGAATAGCGTTATAGGCGGGGAGCTGTTTTTT.